This T cell receptor beta chain appears in the sequencing data of a study of regulatory T cells in long-lasting Graves disease. Study-level points and caveats: It was peripheral blood alone, not thyroid tissue, that was studied. New patients shared about a thousand public clonotypes, fewer than the 2,741 shared by persistent patients.

Researchers made TCR beta libraries by using iRepertoire HTBI primers and running Arm-PCR on CDR3 regions. TCRdb independently ran MiXCR on the multiplex PCR reads; one entry per CDR3 protein. The repertoire includes 440,000 or so distinct CDR3 sequences, roughly 15% of them detected once, and around 11% sits in the top ten. A remark on this clonotype: Its antigen is not identified.

Time point described: newly diagnosed GD, antithyroid drugs for less than 3 months. PBMC-extracted RNA yielded the TCR library. These data also featured in a second study, about T cells in Graves' hyperthyroidism and ophthalmopathy.

Sequences were derived from peripheral blood mononuclear cells (PBMCs), sampled at new diagnosis, from a patient treated with antithyroid drugs. This TCR came from a woman in her 30s with Graves disease.

The DNA of the CDR3 is TGCGCCAGCAGCCAAGATATCCGACAGAGTAATTCACCCCTCCACTTT. Translated: CASSQDIRQSNSPLHF. V is TRBV4-3 and J is TRBJ1-6; D may be TRBD1 (5 bases). Germline loops: CDR1 LGHNA, CDR2 YSLEER. The CDR3 totals 16 residues. The V gene lost 0 bases and the J gene lost 6 bases, with 12 bases spanning the gap.